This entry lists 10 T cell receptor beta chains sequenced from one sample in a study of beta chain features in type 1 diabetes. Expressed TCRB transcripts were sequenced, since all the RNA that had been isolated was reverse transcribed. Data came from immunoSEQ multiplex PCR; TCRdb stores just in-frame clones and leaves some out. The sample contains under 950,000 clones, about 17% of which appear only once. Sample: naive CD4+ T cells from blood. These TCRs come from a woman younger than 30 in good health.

The CDR3 DNA reads as TGTGCCAGCAGTTACTCGAACGATCAAGAGACCCAGTACTTC. Translated, it gives CASSYSNDQETQYF. The gene calls are TRBV6-5 and TRBJ2-5; no definite D call. The CDR3 sequence is 14 residues long. V was cut by 0 bases and J by 2 bases, with 7 bases left in between. Per germline, CDR1 MNHEY and CDR2 SVGAGI.

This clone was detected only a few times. CDR3 protein: CASSFRTGISSGANVLTF. The CDR3, as DNA: TGTGCCAGCAGCTTCCGGACAGGAATTAGCTCTGGGGCCAACGTCCTGACTTTC. This chain links TRBV7-9 with TRBJ2-6; TRBD1 matches at 7 bases. The CDR3 extends over 18 amino acids. J was trimmed by 0 bases and V by 3 bases; bases with no gene match: 8. Germline V gives CDR1 SEHNR, CDR2 FQNEAQ (reference sequence).

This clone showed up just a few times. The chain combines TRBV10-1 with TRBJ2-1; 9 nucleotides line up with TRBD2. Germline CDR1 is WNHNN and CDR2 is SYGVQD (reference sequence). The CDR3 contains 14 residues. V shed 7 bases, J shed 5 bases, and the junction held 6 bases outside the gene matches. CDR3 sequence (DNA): TGCGCCAGCACTCCCCTAGCGGGGCACAATGAGCAGTTCTTC. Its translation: CASTPLAGHNEQFF.

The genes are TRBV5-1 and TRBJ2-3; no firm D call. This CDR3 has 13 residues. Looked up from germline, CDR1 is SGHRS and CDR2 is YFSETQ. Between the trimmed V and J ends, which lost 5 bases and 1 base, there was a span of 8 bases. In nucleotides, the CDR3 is TGCGCCAGCAGTCCTTGGGGCACAGATACGCAGTATTTT. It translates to CASSPWGTDTQYF.

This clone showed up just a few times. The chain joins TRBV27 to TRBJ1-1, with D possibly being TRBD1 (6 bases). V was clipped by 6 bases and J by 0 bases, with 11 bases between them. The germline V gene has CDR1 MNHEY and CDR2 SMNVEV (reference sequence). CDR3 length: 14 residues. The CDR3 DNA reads TGTGCCAGCAGGCTACAGGGCATGAACACTGAAGCTTTCTTT. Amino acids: CASRLQGMNTEAFF.

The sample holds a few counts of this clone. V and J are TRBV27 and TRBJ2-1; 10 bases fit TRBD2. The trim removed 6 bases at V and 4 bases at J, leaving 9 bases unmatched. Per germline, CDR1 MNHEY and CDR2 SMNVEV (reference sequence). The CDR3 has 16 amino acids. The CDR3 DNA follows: TGTGCCAGCAGCCGTTGGACTAGCGGAAATTACAATGAGCAGTTCTTC. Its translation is CASSRWTSGNYNEQFF.

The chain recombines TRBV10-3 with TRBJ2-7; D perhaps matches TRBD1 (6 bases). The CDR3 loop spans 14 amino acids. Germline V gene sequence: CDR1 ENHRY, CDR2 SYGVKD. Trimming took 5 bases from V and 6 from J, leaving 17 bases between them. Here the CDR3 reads CAISPLRGGAEQYF. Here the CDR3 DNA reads TGTGCCATCAGTCCCCTCCGAGGGGGAGCCGAGCAGTACTTC.

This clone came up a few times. As DNA, the CDR3 is TGTGCCAGCAGCTTAATAGCGGGCCTAACAGATACGCAGTATTTT. Its protein is CASSLIAGLTDTQYF. V is TRBV7-2 and J is TRBJ2-3; 7 bases map to TRBD2. This CDR3 has 15 amino acids. Germline V gene data show CDR1 as SGHTA and CDR2 as FQGNSA. V was clipped by 2 bases and J by 3 bases; unmatched bases: 5.

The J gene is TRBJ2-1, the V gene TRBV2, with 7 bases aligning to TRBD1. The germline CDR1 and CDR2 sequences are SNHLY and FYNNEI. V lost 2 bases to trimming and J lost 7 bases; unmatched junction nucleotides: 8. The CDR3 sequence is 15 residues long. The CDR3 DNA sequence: TGTGCCAGCAGTGAATTATGGGGACAGAGGAATGAGCAGTTCTTC. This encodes CASSELWGQRNEQFF.

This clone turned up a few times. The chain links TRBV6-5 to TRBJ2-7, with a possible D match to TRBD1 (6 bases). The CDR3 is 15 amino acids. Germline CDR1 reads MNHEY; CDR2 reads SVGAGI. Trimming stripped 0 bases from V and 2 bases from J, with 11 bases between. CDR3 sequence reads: CASSYSTTGAYEQYF. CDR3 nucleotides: TGTGCCAGCAGTTACTCGACGACAGGTGCCTACGAGCAGTACTTC.